These T cell receptor beta chains were read from a single sample in a study of cytotoxic CD8 clonotypes in ibrutinib-treated CLL. Libraries were prepared by immunoSEQ multiplex PCR; TCRdb keeps only in-frame clonotypes and omits some of them. This table has roughly 300,000 clones, around 76% appearing once. The sequenced sample was PBMCs, obtained at disease progression, from a patient treated with ibrutinib. Receptors were obtained from a human donor with chronic lymphocytic leukemia. The CDR3 runs from the conserved cysteine through the conserved F or W. The D gene is left open where the match is weak. Only some rows state a clone size, as once, few, many or a class for expanded clones.

J gene: TRBJ2-7; clone size: -; V gene: TRBV6-5; D gene: -; CDR3 DNA: TGTGCCAGCAGACAGTACATGGTCTCCTACGAGCAGTACTTC; CDR3 protein: CASRQYMVSYEQYF
J gene: TRBJ1-2; clone size: -; V gene: TRBV2; D gene: -; CDR3 DNA: TGTGCCAGCAGCGAAGGGGACACCTATGGCTACACCTTC; CDR3 protein: CASSEGDTYGYTF
J gene: TRBJ2-1; clone size: -; V gene: TRBV5-1; D gene: TRBD1; CDR3 DNA: TGCGCCAGCAGCTTGGGGCCAGGGGGCAGTTTGGGTAATGAGCAGTTCTTC; CDR3 protein: CASSLGPGGSLGNEQFF
J gene: TRBJ1-1; clone size: once; V gene: TRBV10-1; D gene: -; CDR3 DNA: TGCGCCAGCAGTGAGACCCTGAACACTGAAGCTTTCTTT; CDR3 protein: CASSETLNTEAFF
J gene: TRBJ2-7; clone size: -; V gene: TRBV27; D gene: TRBD2; CDR3 DNA: TGTGCCAGCAGTCCCCGGGGGGGCAACGAGCAGTACTTC; CDR3 protein: CASSPRGGNEQYF
J gene: TRBJ1-1; clone size: few; V gene: TRBV9; D gene: -; CDR3 DNA: TGTGCCAGCAGCTCAGACCGGGGGAGGAGGGACACTGAAGCTTTCTTT; CDR3 protein: CASSSDRGRRDTEAFF
J gene: TRBJ2-1; clone size: -; V gene: TRBV7-2; D gene: -; CDR3 DNA: TGTGCCAGCAGACCTGGGCCAGGGGTTCAATACAATGAGCAGTTCTTC; CDR3 protein: CASRPGPGVQYNEQFF
J gene: TRBJ2-7; clone size: -; V gene: TRBV7-2; D gene: -; CDR3 DNA: TGTGCCAGCAGCTTCACAGGGTCTAATTCCTACGAGCAGTACTTC; CDR3 protein: CASSFTGSNSYEQYF
J gene: TRBJ2-5; clone size: -; V gene: TRBV7-7; D gene: -; CDR3 DNA: TGTGCCAGCAGCCAAGTAGGGGTTTACGAGACCCAGTACTTC; CDR3 protein: CASSQVGVYETQYF
J gene: TRBJ1-2; clone size: -; V gene: TRBV6-6; D gene: TRBD1; CDR3 DNA: TGTGCCAGCAGCCCGGGACAGTCCTATGGCTACACCTTC; CDR3 protein: CASSPGQSYGYTF
J gene: TRBJ1-2; clone size: -; V gene: TRBV4-1; D gene: -; CDR3 DNA: TGCGCCAGCAGCCAAACTCGACGATTGGGTGGCTATGGCTACACCTTC; CDR3 protein: CASSQTRRLGGYGYTF
J gene: TRBJ2-2; clone size: -; V gene: TRBV20-1; D gene: -; CDR3 DNA: TGCAGTGCTCACCTGAGGGGGGAGCTGTTTTTT; CDR3 protein: CSAHLRGELFF
J gene: TRBJ1-3; clone size: -; V gene: TRBV9; D gene: -; CDR3 DNA: TGTGCCAGCAGCCTCCCGGGCGACGGAAACACCATATATTTT; CDR3 protein: CASSLPGDGNTIYF
J gene: TRBJ2-1; clone size: -; V gene: TRBV7-8; D gene: TRBD2; CDR3 DNA: TGTGCCAGCAGCTCCGGGAGGACGCTAGGGAATGAGCAGTTCTTC; CDR3 protein: CASSSGRTLGNEQFF
J gene: TRBJ2-6; clone size: few; V gene: TRBV25-1; D gene: -; CDR3 DNA: TGTGCCAGCAGTGACCTGGAATCCTCTGGGGCCAACGTCCTGACTTTC; CDR3 protein: CASSDLESSGANVLTF
J gene: TRBJ1-2; clone size: -; V gene: TRBV11-2; D gene: -; CDR3 DNA: TGTGCCAGCAGCTTTGAATTGTCAGGGGACAACTATGGCTACACCTTC; CDR3 protein: CASSFELSGDNYGYTF
J gene: TRBJ1-6; clone size: -; V gene: TRBV7-2; D gene: -; CDR3 DNA: TGTGCCAGCAGCCCCCGTGAAGGAGTAGGCTCACCCCTCCACTTT; CDR3 protein: CASSPREGVGSPLHF
J gene: TRBJ2-2; clone size: -; V gene: TRBV10-1; D gene: -; CDR3 DNA: TGCGCCAGCAGCGGAAGGCTCACCGGGGAGCTGTTTTTT; CDR3 protein: CASSGRLTGELFF
J gene: TRBJ1-6; clone size: once; V gene: TRBV23-1; D gene: TRBD1; CDR3 DNA: TGCGCCAGCAGAAAAACCAACAGGGGGCTAGGGAATTCACCCCTCCACTTT; CDR3 protein: CASRKTNRGLGNSPLHF
J gene: TRBJ2-6; clone size: -; V gene: TRBV6-5; D gene: -; CDR3 DNA: TGTGCCAGCAAGCAGCGAGGTGGGGCCAACGTCCTGACTTTC; CDR3 protein: CASKQRGGANVLTF
J gene: TRBJ2-5; clone size: -; V gene: TRBV7-6; D gene: TRBD1; CDR3 DNA: TGTGCCAGCAGCGCCTCGACAGGGGGCTTGGGAAAGACCCAGTACTTC; CDR3 protein: CASSASTGGLGKTQYF
J gene: TRBJ1-5; clone size: -; V gene: TRBV6-1; D gene: -; CDR3 DNA: TGTGCCAGCAGTGCGGACAGCTCCTATAGCAATCAGCCCCAGCATTTT; CDR3 protein: CASSADSSYSNQPQHF
J gene: TRBJ1-6; clone size: -; V gene: TRBV7-9; D gene: -; CDR3 DNA: TGTGCCAGCAGCCTTAACCCGGGACCGAGGAGCTCCTATAATTCACCCCTCCACTTT; CDR3 protein: CASSLNPGPRSSYNSPLHF
J gene: TRBJ1-2; clone size: few; V gene: TRBV7-8; D gene: -; CDR3 DNA: TGTGCCAGCAGCCGACGCAGGGATGGCTACACCTTC; CDR3 protein: CASSRRRDGYTF
J gene: TRBJ2-1; clone size: -; V gene: TRBV29-1; D gene: -; CDR3 DNA: TGCAGCGTTGGCACCCTCTCCCTCAATGAGCAGTTCTTC; CDR3 protein: CSVGTLSLNEQFF
J gene: TRBJ2-7; clone size: few; V gene: TRBV4-1; D gene: -; CDR3 DNA: TGCGCCAGCAGCCAAGGGGAACTCCACTCCGGCTACGAGCAGTACTTC; CDR3 protein: CASSQGELHSGYEQYF
J gene: TRBJ1-2; clone size: -; V gene: TRBV14; D gene: -; CDR3 DNA: TGTGCCAGCAGCCAAGAGGTCGGCCAGTATGGCTACACCTTC; CDR3 protein: CASSQEVGQYGYTF
J gene: TRBJ2-7; clone size: -; V gene: TRBV7-9; D gene: -; CDR3 DNA: TGTGCCAGCAGATCCGGACAAGACTCTAAAGTCTACGAGCAGTACTTC; CDR3 protein: CASRSGQDSKVYEQYF
J gene: TRBJ2-7; clone size: -; V gene: TRBV5-1; D gene: -; CDR3 DNA: TGCGCCAGCAGCTTAGGGGAGGGGGGTAACCCCTACGAGCAGTACTTC; CDR3 protein: CASSLGEGGNPYEQYF
J gene: TRBJ2-7; clone size: -; V gene: TRBV18; D gene: TRBD2; CDR3 DNA: TGTGCCAGCTCACCGGTCCTAGCGGGCCGCTACGAGCAGTACTTC; CDR3 protein: CASSPVLAGRYEQYF
J gene: TRBJ2-7; clone size: -; V gene: TRBV9; D gene: -; CDR3 DNA: TGTGCCAGCAGCGTAAGGGAGACTCTCCACGAGCAGTACTTC; CDR3 protein: CASSVRETLHEQYF
J gene: TRBJ1-2; clone size: -; V gene: TRBV25-1; D gene: -; CDR3 DNA: TGTGCCAGCAGTGGCAATACCTATGGCTACACCTTC; CDR3 protein: CASSGNTYGYTF
J gene: TRBJ2-3; clone size: -; V gene: TRBV19; D gene: TRBD2; CDR3 DNA: TGTGCCAGTAAAGCTAGCGGGGGGAAAGATACGCAGTATTTT; CDR3 protein: CASKASGGKDTQYF
J gene: TRBJ2-3; clone size: -; V gene: TRBV10-3; D gene: -; CDR3 DNA: TGTGCCATCAGTGCATCGGACAGCACAGATACGCAGTATTTT; CDR3 protein: CAISASDSTDTQYF
J gene: TRBJ2-2; clone size: -; V gene: TRBV5-6; D gene: -; CDR3 DNA: TGTGCCAGCAGCTTGGTACTCGCGGGGTATGGCGCCGGGGAGCTGTTTTTT; CDR3 protein: CASSLVLAGYGAGELFF
J gene: TRBJ2-5; clone size: -; V gene: TRBV29-1; D gene: -; CDR3 DNA: TGCAGCGTTGAGGACCGGGACAAAGAGACTCAGTACTTC; CDR3 protein: CSVEDRDKETQYF
J gene: TRBJ1-2; clone size: few; V gene: TRBV5-1; D gene: -; CDR3 DNA: TGCGCCAGCCGAGAGAACTATGGCTACACCTTC; CDR3 protein: CASRENYGYTF
J gene: TRBJ1-5; clone size: -; V gene: TRBV2; D gene: -; CDR3 DNA: TGTGCCAGCAGTGAGGTAGGTGGTGAAGATCAGCCCCAGCATTTT; CDR3 protein: CASSEVGGEDQPQHF
J gene: TRBJ1-2; clone size: -; V gene: TRBV28; D gene: -; CDR3 DNA: TGTGCCAGCAGGGTCCCGGGAGCGGGTAACTATGGCTACACCTTC; CDR3 protein: CASRVPGAGNYGYTF
J gene: TRBJ1-2; clone size: -; V gene: TRBV27; D gene: -; CDR3 DNA: TGTGCCAGCATTTTACAGGGCTACACCTTC; CDR3 protein: CASILQGYTF
J gene: TRBJ2-3; clone size: -; V gene: TRBV6-1; D gene: -; CDR3 DNA: TGTGCCAGCAGTGAGACGCCTCTAGCGATAGATACGCAGTATTTT; CDR3 protein: CASSETPLAIDTQYF